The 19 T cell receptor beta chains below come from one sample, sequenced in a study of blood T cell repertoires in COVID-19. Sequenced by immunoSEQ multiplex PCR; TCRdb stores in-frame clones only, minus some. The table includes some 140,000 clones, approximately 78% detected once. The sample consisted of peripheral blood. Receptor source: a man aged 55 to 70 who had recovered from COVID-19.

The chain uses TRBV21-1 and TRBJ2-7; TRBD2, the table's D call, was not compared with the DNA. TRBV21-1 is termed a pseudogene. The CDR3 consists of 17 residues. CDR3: CASSKARWGLADYEQYF. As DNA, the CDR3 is TGTGCCAGCAGCAAAGCGCGGTGGGGACTAGCCGACTACGAGCAGTACTTC.

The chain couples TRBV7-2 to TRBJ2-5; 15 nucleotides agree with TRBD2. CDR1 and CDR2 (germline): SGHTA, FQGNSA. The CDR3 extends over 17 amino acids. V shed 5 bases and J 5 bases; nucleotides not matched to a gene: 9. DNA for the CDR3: TGTGCCAGCAGCATTGGACTAGCGGGAGGGCCATCTGAGACCCAGTACTTC. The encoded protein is CASSIGLAGGPSETQYF.

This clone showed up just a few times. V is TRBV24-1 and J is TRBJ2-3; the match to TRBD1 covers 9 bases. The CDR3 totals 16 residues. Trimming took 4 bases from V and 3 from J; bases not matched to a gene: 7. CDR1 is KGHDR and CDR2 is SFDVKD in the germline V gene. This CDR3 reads CATSETTGTGTDTQYF. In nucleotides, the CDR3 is TGTGCCACCAGTGAAACAACCGGGACAGGGACAGATACGCAGTATTTT.

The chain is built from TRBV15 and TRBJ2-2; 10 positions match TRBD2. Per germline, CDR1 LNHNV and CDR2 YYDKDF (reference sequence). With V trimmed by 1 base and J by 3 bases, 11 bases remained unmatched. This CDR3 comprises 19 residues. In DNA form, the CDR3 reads TGTGCCACCAGCAGAGGGGGAACTAGCGGGAATTGGGACACCGGGGAGCTGTTTTTT. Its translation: CATSRGGTSGNWDTGELFF.

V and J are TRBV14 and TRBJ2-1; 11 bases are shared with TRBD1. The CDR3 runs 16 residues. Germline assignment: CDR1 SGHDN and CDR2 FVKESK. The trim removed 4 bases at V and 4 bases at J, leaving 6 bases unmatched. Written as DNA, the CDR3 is TGTGCCAGCAGCCTACTCGGACAGGGGGCTTACAATGAGCAGTTCTTC. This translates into CASSLLGQGAYNEQFF.

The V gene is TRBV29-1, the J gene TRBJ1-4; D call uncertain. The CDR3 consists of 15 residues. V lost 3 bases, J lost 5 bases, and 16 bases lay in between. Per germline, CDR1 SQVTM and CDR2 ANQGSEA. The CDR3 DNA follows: TGCAGCGTTGACTCCTTCCCGGGAGTGAATGAAAAACTGTTTTTT. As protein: CSVDSFPGVNEKLFF.

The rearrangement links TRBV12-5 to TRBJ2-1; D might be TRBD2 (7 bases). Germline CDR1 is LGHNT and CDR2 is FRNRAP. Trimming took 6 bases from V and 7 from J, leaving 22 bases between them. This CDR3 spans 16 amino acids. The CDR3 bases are TGTGCTAGTGGACCCGGGAGTCGGGGGGCGCAAAATGAGCAGTTCTTC. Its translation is CASGPGSRGAQNEQFF.

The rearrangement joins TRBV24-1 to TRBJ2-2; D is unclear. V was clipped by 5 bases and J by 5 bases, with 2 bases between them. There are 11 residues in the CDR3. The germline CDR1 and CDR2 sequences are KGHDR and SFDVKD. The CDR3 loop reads CATSATGELFF. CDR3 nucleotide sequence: TGTGCCACCAGTGCAACCGGGGAGCTGTTTTTT.

CDR3 sequence reads: CASIPEGAPLEQYF. CDR3 sequence (DNA): TGTGCCAGCATCCCGGAGGGGGCCCCACTCGAGCAGTACTTC. This chain links TRBV6-5 with TRBJ2-7, with D possibly matching TRBD1 (7 bases). The CDR3 runs to 14 residues. Trimming left V 7 bases short and J 6 bases short, with 19 bases between. The germline V gene has CDR1 MNHEY and CDR2 SVGAGI.

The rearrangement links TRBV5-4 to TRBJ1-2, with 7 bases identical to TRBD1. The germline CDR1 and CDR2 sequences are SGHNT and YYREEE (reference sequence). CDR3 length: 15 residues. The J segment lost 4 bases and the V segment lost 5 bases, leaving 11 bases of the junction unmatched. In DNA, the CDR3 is TGTGCCAGCAGGTCGATCGGGGCAGGGGGCTATGGCTACACCTTC. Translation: CASRSIGAGGYGYTF.

Written as DNA, the CDR3 is TGTGCCAGCAGTTTACGCCCCAGACAGAGATATAGCAATCAGCCCCAGCATTTT. Translated, it gives CASSLRPRQRYSNQPQHF. V usage is TRBV27 and J usage is TRBJ1-5; TRBD1 might be the D (5 bases). The CDR3 consists of 18 residues. Per germline, CDR1 MNHEY and CDR2 SMNVEV (reference sequence). With 2 bases removed from V and 0 bases from J, the gap between germline ends came to 17 bases.

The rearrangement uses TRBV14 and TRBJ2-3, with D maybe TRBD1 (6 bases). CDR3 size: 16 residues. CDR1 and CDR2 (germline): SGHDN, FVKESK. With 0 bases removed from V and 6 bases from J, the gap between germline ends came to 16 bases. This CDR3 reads CASSQDIQGWLDTQYF. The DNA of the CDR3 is TGTGCCAGCAGCCAAGATATACAGGGATGGTTGGATACGCAGTATTTT.

The CDR3 is CASSPRSNSPLHF. CDR3 in DNA: TGTGCCAGCTCACCGAGGAGCAATTCACCCCTCCACTTT. The rearrangement joins TRBV18 to TRBJ1-6, with D unresolved. Trimming pared 3 bases from V and 7 bases from J, leaving 7 bases between. CDR3 length: 13 residues. Germline V CDR1 and CDR2: KGHSH, LQKENI.

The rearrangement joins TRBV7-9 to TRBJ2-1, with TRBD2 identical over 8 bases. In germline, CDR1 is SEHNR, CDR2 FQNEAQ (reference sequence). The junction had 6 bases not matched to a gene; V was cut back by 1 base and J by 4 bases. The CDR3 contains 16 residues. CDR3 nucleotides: TGTGCCAGCAGCTTAGGGGTAGCGGGATATTACAATGAGCAGTTCTTC. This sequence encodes CASSLGVAGYYNEQFF.

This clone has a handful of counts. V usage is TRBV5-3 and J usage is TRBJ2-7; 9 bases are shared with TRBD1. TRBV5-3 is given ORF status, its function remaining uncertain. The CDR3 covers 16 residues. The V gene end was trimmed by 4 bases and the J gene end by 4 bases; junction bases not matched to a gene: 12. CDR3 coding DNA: TGTGCCAGAAGCCCTATACTCCGGGACAGGGAGTACGAGCAGTACTTC. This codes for CARSPILRDREYEQYF.

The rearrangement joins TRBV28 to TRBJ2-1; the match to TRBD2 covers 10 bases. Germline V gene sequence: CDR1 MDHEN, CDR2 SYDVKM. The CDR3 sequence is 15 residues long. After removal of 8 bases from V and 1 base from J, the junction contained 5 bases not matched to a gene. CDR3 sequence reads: CASWSSGSSYNEQFF. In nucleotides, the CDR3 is TGTGCCAGCTGGTCTAGCGGGAGTTCCTACAATGAGCAGTTCTTC.

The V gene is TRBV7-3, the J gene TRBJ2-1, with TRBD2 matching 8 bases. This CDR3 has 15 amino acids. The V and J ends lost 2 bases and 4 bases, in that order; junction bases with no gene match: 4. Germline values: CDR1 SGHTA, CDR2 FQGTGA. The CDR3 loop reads CASSLSAGVYNEQFF. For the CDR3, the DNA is TGTGCCAGCAGCTTATCAGCGGGGGTTTACAATGAGCAGTTCTTC. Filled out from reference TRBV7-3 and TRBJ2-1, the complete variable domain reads GAGVSQTPSNKVTEKGKYVELRCDPISGHTALYWYRQSLGQGPEFLIYFQGTGAADDSGLPNDRFFAVRPEGSVSTLKIQRTERGDSAVYLCASSLSAGVYNEQFFGPGTRLTVL.

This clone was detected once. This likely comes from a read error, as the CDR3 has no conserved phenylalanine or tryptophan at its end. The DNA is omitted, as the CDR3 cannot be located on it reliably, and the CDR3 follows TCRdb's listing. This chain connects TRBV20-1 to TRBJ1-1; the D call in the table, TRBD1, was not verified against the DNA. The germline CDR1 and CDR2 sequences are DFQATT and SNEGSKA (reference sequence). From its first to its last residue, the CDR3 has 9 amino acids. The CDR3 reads CSTLKLQGG.

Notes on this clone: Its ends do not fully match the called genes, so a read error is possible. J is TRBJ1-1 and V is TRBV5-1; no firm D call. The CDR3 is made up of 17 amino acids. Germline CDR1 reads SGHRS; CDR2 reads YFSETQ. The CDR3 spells CASSLDSASHTNAEAFF. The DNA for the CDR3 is TGCGCCAGCAGCTTGGACAGTGCTTCTCATACGAACGCTGAAGCTTTCTTT.